The 12 T cell receptor beta chains in this list originate from one sample, sequenced in a study of CD8 T cells in Susac syndrome. With random hexamers, reverse transcription was performed on about 0.5 to 1 ug of RNA. TCRdb itself ran the immunoSEQ multiplex PCR reads through MiXCR, one entry per CDR3 protein. The repertoire includes some 260,000 distinct CDR3 sequences, just under 95% of them detected once, and approximately 0.07% sits in the top ten. Sequenced input: CD4+ T cells from PBMCs. Receptor source: a human donor with multiple sclerosis.

The chain is built from TRBV5-6 and TRBJ1-1; D gene uncertain. The germline CDR1 and CDR2 sequences are SGHDT and YYEEEE. The CDR3 length is 14 residues. With 1 base removed from V and 5 bases from J, the gap between germline ends came to 12 bases. The CDR3 sequence: CASSLPPGGTEAFF. DNA of the CDR3: TGTGCCAGCAGCTTGCCCCCGGGTGGGACTGAAGCTTTCTTT.

The chain combines TRBV28 with TRBJ1-2, with 9 bases that match TRBD1. The CDR3 runs to 14 residues. The germline CDR1 and CDR2 sequences are MDHEN and SYDVKM. V gave up 6 bases and J gave up 6 bases; unmatched junction bases: 8. This chain's CDR3 is CASSTGGGRHGYTF. The CDR3 DNA sequence: TGTGCCAGCAGCACAGGGGGCGGCCGTCATGGCTACACCTTC.

This clonotype was counted a single time. The rearrangement joins TRBV20-1 to TRBJ2-5; 9 bases align to TRBD1. V gave up 0 bases and J gave up 2 bases; unmatched junction bases: 7. The CDR3 is 16 residues long. Per the germline V gene, CDR1 is DFQATT and CDR2 is SNEGSKA (reference sequence). CDR3 in amino acids: CSARDHRTGVQETQYF. The CDR3 region has the DNA TGCAGTGCTAGAGATCATAGGACAGGGGTGCAAGAGACCCAGTACTTC.

The chain uses TRBV30 and TRBJ1-5, with 7 positions matching TRBD1. Germline V lookup: CDR1 GTSNPN, CDR2 SVGIG (reference sequence). This CDR3 has 14 residues. V trimming: 3 bases; J trimming: 4 bases; junction bases outside the gene matches: 6. The chain's CDR3 is CAWRPGTANQPQHF. The CDR3 coding sequence is TGTGCCTGGAGACCCGGGACAGCAAATCAGCCCCAGCATTTT.

In this sample, this clonotype turned up once. The rearrangement links TRBV20-1 to TRBJ2-2, with a weak D call TRBD1 (5 bases). Germline lookup yields CDR1 DFQATT and CDR2 SNEGSKA (reference sequence). The CDR3 has 13 residues. V was shortened by 2 bases and J by 1 base, with 5 bases between the two germline ends. CDR3 sequence: CSARQGNTGELFF. In DNA form, the CDR3 reads TGCAGTGCTAGACAGGGGAACACCGGGGAGCTGTTTTTT.

The chain joins TRBV28 to TRBJ2-1; 8 bases match TRBD1. Near its end, the DNA agrees better with TRBJ2-7, so the J call may be wrong. Germline V gene sequence: CDR1 MDHEN, CDR2 SYDVKM. There are 13 residues in the CDR3. CDR3 sequence reads: CASAGQGGYEQYV. In DNA form, the CDR3 reads TGTGCCAGCGCCGGACAGGGAGGATACGAGCAGTACGTC.

The J gene is TRBJ2-5, the V gene TRBV24-1; the D gene is possibly TRBD2 (7 bases). This CDR3 is built from 15 residues. V was clipped by 7 bases and J by 0 bases, with 14 bases between them. The germline V gene encodes CDR1 KGHDR and CDR2 SFDVKD. The CDR3 sequence is CATSRGGGNQETQYF. The DNA for the CDR3 is TGTGCCACCAGCAGGGGAGGGGGGAACCAAGAGACCCAGTACTTC.

The chain is built from TRBV13 and TRBJ2-1, with D tentatively TRBD1 (6 bases). V was shortened by 5 bases and J by 7 bases, with 15 bases between the two germline ends. In germline, CDR1 is PRHDT, CDR2 FYEKMQ (reference sequence). The CDR3 runs 14 residues. DNA for the CDR3: TGTGCCAGCAGCCCTGGGGGCACGTGGAATGAGCAGTTCTTC. Residues: CASSPGGTWNEQFF.

The chain couples TRBV6-5 to TRBJ2-7; maybe TRBD2 (6 bases). Looked up from germline, CDR1 is MNHEY and CDR2 is SVGAGI. Trimming stripped 2 bases from V and 6 bases from J, with 8 bases between. CDR3 length: 12 amino acids. The CDR3 here is CASSYGGAEQYF. The CDR3 nucleotides are TGTGCCAGCAGTTACGGCGGGGCCGAGCAGTACTTC.

V and J are TRBV18 and TRBJ2-7, with D unresolved. The germline gives CDR1 KGHSH, CDR2 LQKENI. The CDR3 length is 12 residues. Trimming shortened V by 6 bases and J by 1 base, and 7 bases separated the two germline ends. The CDR3 sequence is CASSGTSYEQYV. The DNA of the CDR3 is TGTGCCAGCTCTGGCACTTCCTACGAGCAGTACGTC.

This clonotype occurred a few times. This chain joins TRBV9 and TRBJ1-1; D not certain. Germline CDR1 SGDLS, CDR2 YYNGEE. The CDR3 is 13 residues long. V lost 1 base to trimming and J lost 3 bases, with 7 bases between them. The CDR3 DNA sequence: TGTGCCAGCAGCGTATCGCCCGACACTGAAGCTTTCTTT. Translating it yields CASSVSPDTEAFF.

The V call is TRBV7-9, the J call TRBJ2-1, with 8 bases that match TRBD2. Per germline, CDR1 SEHNR and CDR2 FQNEAQ (reference sequence). The CDR3 has 17 amino acids. V gave up 1 base and J gave up 2 bases; unmatched junction bases: 7. The CDR3 reads CASSLGASGPPYNEQFF. The CDR3 DNA reads TGTGCCAGCAGCTTAGGGGCTAGCGGGCCTCCCTACAATGAGCAGTTCTTC.